This passage covers 13 T cell receptor beta chains from one sample sequenced in a study of control samples from healthy donors and cancer patients. TCRdb's table, derived via immunoSEQ multiplex PCR, lists solely in-frame clones and lacks some. The data show about 150,000 clones, nearly 95% seen once. The sample consisted of blood. The receptors were gathered from a man aged 45-65 years in good health.

The chain uses TRBV4-2 and TRBJ1-1, with D unresolved. Germline V gene data show CDR1 as LGHNA and CDR2 as YNFKEQ. V lost 0 bases to trimming and J lost 5 bases, with 10 bases between them. The CDR3 runs 14 residues. Here the CDR3 DNA reads TGTGCCAGCAGCCAAGAATGGGTTCGAACTGAAGCTTTCTTT. Its translation: CASSQEWVRTEAFF.

The chain links TRBV7-2 to TRBJ2-4, with no clear D. Germline lookup yields CDR1 SGHTA and CDR2 FQGNSA. Trimming removed 1 base at V and 2 bases at J, with 9 bases between. The CDR3 covers 15 residues. The CDR3 region has the DNA TGTGCCAGCAGCTTAGGATACCTACCCAAAAACATTCAGTACTTC. It yields the protein CASSLGYLPKNIQYF.

The chain combines TRBV25-1 with TRBJ2-1; D not certain. CDR3 length equals 13 residues. Germline V gene sequence: CDR1 MGHDK, CDR2 SYGVNS. Deletions cut 0 bases from V and 6 bases from J, with 6 bases between. CDR3 in DNA: TGTGCCAGCAGTGAATATGGCGGCAATGAGCAGTTCTTC. Its protein product is CASSEYGGNEQFF.

The chain links TRBV19 to TRBJ2-3; no clear D. CDR1 is LNHDA, CDR2 SQIVND, per germline (reference sequence). The CDR3 runs to 14 residues. Deletions cut 1 base from V and 4 bases from J, with 9 bases between. Here the CDR3 reads CASSIGPRADTQYF. CDR3 coding DNA: TGTGCCAGTAGTATAGGTCCTCGGGCAGATACGCAGTATTTT. Full variable domain (remainder filled in from reference TRBV19 and TRBJ2-3): DGGITQSPKYLFRKEGQNVTLSCEQNLNHDAMYWYRQDPGQGLRLIYYSQIVNDFQKGDIAEGYSVSREKKESFPLTVTSAQKNPTAFYLCASSIGPRADTQYFGPGTRLTVL.

The V gene is TRBV23-1, the J gene TRBJ2-2; 8 nucleotides line up with TRBD1. TRBV23-1 is assigned to the ORF class and has an uncertain function. The CDR3 covers 17 residues. V dropped 0 bases and J dropped 3; count of bases not matched to a gene: 6. CDR3 nucleotide sequence: TGCGCCAGCAGTCAATCGGTCAGACAGGGGCACACCGGGGAGCTGTTTTTT. As protein: CASSQSVRQGHTGELFF.

This clone was seen only a few times. The chain links TRBV29-1 to TRBJ1-2; possible D gene TRBD1, 6 bases. With 5 bases removed from V and 7 bases from J, the gap between germline ends came to 11 bases. The CDR3 runs 11 residues. CDR1 is SQVTM and CDR2 is ANQGSEA in the germline V gene. The CDR3 here is CSVSGEGGYTF. Written as DNA, the CDR3 is TGCAGCGTTTCAGGGGAGGGTGGCTACACCTTC.

This clone showed up just once. V usage is TRBV7-2 and J usage is TRBJ2-7; 8 bases line up with TRBD2. From germline, CDR1 is SGHTA and CDR2 FQGNSA. The CDR3 is 14 amino acids. J lost 12 bases, V lost 5 bases, and 15 bases had no gene match. Here the CDR3 DNA reads TGTGCCAGCAGCCCGGGGGGGGGCAGGGCGAGCATGTACTTC. Protein: CASSPGGGRASMYF.

V gene TRBV28 combines with J gene TRBJ2-7; D tentatively fits TRBD1 or TRBD2 (5 bases each). The CDR3 contains 16 residues. V lost 4 bases and J lost 4, with 20 bases in between. Germline V gene lookup returns CDR1 MDHEN and CDR2 SYDVKM. CDR3 coding DNA: TGTGCCAGCAGTTCTAATCCCGGGACGGGGACGTACGAGCAGTACTTC. This codes for CASSSNPGTGTYEQYF.

V and J are TRBV7-9 and TRBJ2-3, with a tentative D call TRBD1 (5 bases). This CDR3 region has 12 residues. The germline V gene encodes CDR1 SEHNR and CDR2 FQNEAQ (reference sequence). For the CDR3, the DNA is TGTGCAAGTCAGGGCGACACAGATACGCAGTATTTT. Protein sequence: CASQGDTDTQYF. Together with reference TRBV7-9 and TRBJ2-3, the CDR3 gives the full variable domain: DTGVSQNPRHKITKRGQNVTFRCDPISEHNRLYWYRQTLGQGPEFLTYFQNEAQLEKSRLLSDRFSAERPKGSFSTLEIQRTEQGDSAMYLCASQGDTDTQYFGPGTRLTVL.

The CDR3 region is CASSPLGGRAADTQYF. CDR3 DNA sequence: TGTGCCAGTAGTCCATTGGGCGGGAGGGCCGCAGATACGCAGTATTTT. This chain uses TRBV19 with TRBJ2-3; 9 bases are shared with TRBD2. The CDR3 sequence is 16 residues long. The V gene's germline CDR1 is LNHDA and CDR2 SQIVND (reference sequence). The junction had 10 bases not matched to a gene; V was cut back by 5 bases and J by 4 bases.

The count of this clone is one. The chain has TRBV5-4 and TRBJ1-2; D remains ambiguous. This CDR3 is built from 13 residues. The germline V and J ends were trimmed by 4 bases and 2 bases, with 9 bases remaining between them. Germline CDR1 is SGHNT and CDR2 is YYREEE (reference sequence). Here the CDR3 reads CASSPPGNYGYTF. CDR3 sequence (DNA): TGTGCCAGCAGCCCTCCGGGGAACTATGGCTACACCTTC.

The rearrangement links TRBV28 to TRBJ2-2, with D tentatively TRBD2 (6 bases). Trimming shortened V by 3 bases and J by 7 bases, and 6 bases separated the two germline ends. CDR3 length equals 12 residues. In germline, CDR1 is MDHEN, CDR2 SYDVKM. In DNA, the CDR3 is TGTGCCAGCAGTTTCGGGGGCGGGGAGCTGTTTTTT. Translating gives CASSFGGGELFF. The variable domain in full, completed from reference TRBV28 and TRBJ2-2, reads DVKVTQSSRYLVKRTGEKVFLECVQDMDHENMFWYRQDPGLGLRLIYFSYDVKMKEKGDIPEGYSVSREKKERFSLILESASTNQTSMYLCASSFGGGELFFGEGSRLTVL.

V usage is TRBV24-1 and J usage is TRBJ2-1, with 12 nucleotides matching TRBD2. J was trimmed by 8 bases and V by 4 bases; bases with no gene match: 11. The CDR3 extends over 17 amino acids. The germline V gene encodes CDR1 KGHDR and CDR2 SFDVKD. For the CDR3, the DNA is TGTGCCACCAGTGACTCTCAACTAGCGGGAGGCAGGGATGAGCAGTTCTTC. Protein: CATSDSQLAGGRDEQFF.